These 10 T cell receptor beta chains share one sample of origin, sequenced in a study of response to subunit inactivated influenza vaccine. TCRdb re-called the RT-PCR reads through MiXCR, storing one row per CDR3 protein. The data contain hundreds of thousands of distinct CDR3 sequences, around 10% of them seen just once; the ten biggest clones take up approximately 10%. The sample was also reused in another study, on T cells expressing NK-cell markers. According to that study: Beta-chain TCR cDNA was generated via 5'RACE template switching with UMIs.

The source material was PBMCs from blood, sampled on the day of vaccination. The receptors here all came from a man in his forties or fifties who received an inactivated influenza vaccine.

This clonotype has more than one count but fewer than ten. The rearrangement joins TRBV28 to TRBJ2-1; 12 positions agree with TRBD2. Germline V gives CDR1 MDHEN, CDR2 SYDVKM. The CDR3 has 16 residues. Germline trimming cut 3 bases from V and 8 bases from J; bases unmatched to any gene: 8. The CDR3 DNA is TGTGCCAGCAGTTTCGTCCTAGCGGGAGGGCGATATGAGCAGTTCTTC. The encoded protein is CASSFVLAGGRYEQFF.

The rearrangement joins TRBV12-3 or TRBV12-4 to TRBJ2-7, with a possible D match to TRBD2 (6 bases). Trimming pared 5 bases from V and 2 bases from J, leaving 13 bases between. The CDR3 has 14 residues. In DNA, the CDR3 is TGTGCCAGCAGTCCTTCGGGAGCTACCTACGAGCAGTACTTC. It yields the protein CASSPSGATYEQYF.

The chain links TRBV29-1 to TRBJ1-1; tentative D call: TRBD1 (5 bases). There are 18 residues in the CDR3. V lost 5 bases, J lost 0 bases, and 25 bases lay in between. From germline, CDR1 is SQVTM and CDR2 ANQGSEA. In DNA form, the CDR3 reads TGCAGCGTTTCTAGGGGCCTATTTGAGGTTCAGATGAACACTGAAGCTTTCTTT. Translating gives CSVSRGLFEVQMNTEAFF.

The V and J genes are TRBV28 and TRBJ1-5; D may be TRBD1 (6 bases). The CDR3 is 15 amino acids. Trimming removed 6 bases from V and 2 bases from J, with 14 bases in between. From germline, CDR1 is MDHEN and CDR2 SYDVKM. The CDR3 here is CASRQGLGGNQPQHF. CDR3 sequence (DNA): TGTGCCAGCAGACAGGGACTTGGCGGCAATCAGCCCCAGCATTTT.

The chain uses TRBV29-1 and TRBJ2-1; the D call may be TRBD1 or TRBD2 (5 bases each). The germline V gene has CDR1 SQVTM and CDR2 ANQGSEA. The CDR3 has 15 residues. The germline V and J ends were trimmed by 6 bases and 5 bases, with 20 bases remaining between them. This CDR3 is CSVVLVGANNNEQFF. The CDR3 DNA reads TGCAGCGTCGTTCTCGTCGGGGCGAACAACAATGAGCAGTTCTTC.

V is TRBV2 and J is TRBJ2-1; possibly TRBD2 for D (6 bases). V lost 6 bases and J 4 bases, leaving 28 bases between the germline ends. CDR1 SNHLY and CDR2 FYNNEI come from the germline V gene. This CDR3 is 19 amino acids long. CDR3 residues: CASSERFLALKGGYNEQFF. CDR3 DNA: TGTGCCAGCAGCGAACGGTTTCTAGCGCTAAAGGGCGGGTACAATGAGCAGTTCTTC.

The rearrangement joins TRBV12-3 or TRBV12-4 to TRBJ1-2; D might be TRBD1 (5 bases). Trimming removed 1 base at V and 2 bases at J, with 11 bases between. The length of the CDR3 is 15 residues. Here the CDR3 DNA reads TGTGCCAGCAGTTTAGGCACGGGACGGAACTATGGCTACACCTTC. It translates to CASSLGTGRNYGYTF.

This clonotype has a handful of counts. The V call is TRBV4-2, the J call TRBJ1-4; D is undetermined. Germline-derived CDR1 and CDR2 are LGHNA and YNFKEQ. This CDR3 contains 15 residues. Trimming removed 0 bases at V and 3 bases at J, with 8 bases between. CDR3 in amino acids: CASSQERVSNEKLFF. CDR3 nucleotide sequence: TGTGCCAGCAGCCAAGAAAGGGTGTCTAATGAAAAACTGTTTTTT.

This clonotype showed up many times. The chain employs TRBV28 and TRBJ1-4; D is undetermined. The CDR3 covers 19 residues. CDR1 and CDR2 from the germline V gene are MDHEN and SYDVKM. The V gene lost 4 bases and the J gene lost 0 bases, with 21 bases spanning the gap. CDR3 in amino acids: CASSSPFRKQIATNEKLFF. The CDR3 coding sequence is TGTGCCAGCAGTTCCCCCTTCCGCAAGCAAATTGCAACTAATGAAAAACTGTTTTTT.

Of note for this clonotype: Given the absence of the conserved phenylalanine or tryptophan at the CDR3 end, a read error is likely. CDR3 residues: CASSSTSGGEYEQYC. Written as DNA, the CDR3 is TGTGCCAGCAGTTCGACTAGCGGGGGAGAATACGAGCAGTACTGC. The rearrangement joins TRBV27 to TRBJ2-7, with TRBD2 identical over 12 bases. Trimming took 4 bases from V and 4 from J; bases not matched to a gene: 5. This CDR3 has 15 amino acids. Germline CDR1 MNHEY, CDR2 SMNVEV (reference sequence).